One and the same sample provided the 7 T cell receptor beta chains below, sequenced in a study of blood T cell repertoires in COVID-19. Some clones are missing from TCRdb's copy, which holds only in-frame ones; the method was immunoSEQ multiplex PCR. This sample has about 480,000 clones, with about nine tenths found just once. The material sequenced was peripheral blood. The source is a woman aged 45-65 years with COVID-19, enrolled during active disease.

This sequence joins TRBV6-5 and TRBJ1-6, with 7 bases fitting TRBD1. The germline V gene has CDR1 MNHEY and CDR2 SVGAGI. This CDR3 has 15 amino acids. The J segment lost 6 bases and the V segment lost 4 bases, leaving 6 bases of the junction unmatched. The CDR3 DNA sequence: TGTGCCAGCAGTTCCAACAGGGGTCGTAATTCACCCCTCCACTTT. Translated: CASSSNRGRNSPLHF.

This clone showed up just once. CDR3 nucleotides: TGTGCCAGTAGTATAGTGATGGGACAGCCTTTCTCTGGGGCCAACGTCCTGACTTTC. This gives the protein CASSIVMGQPFSGANVLTF. The chain joins TRBV19 to TRBJ2-6; 7 bases agree with TRBD1. V lost 1 base and J lost 0; bases outside the gene matches: 9. This CDR3 has 19 amino acids. Germline values: CDR1 LNHDA, CDR2 SQIVND (reference sequence).

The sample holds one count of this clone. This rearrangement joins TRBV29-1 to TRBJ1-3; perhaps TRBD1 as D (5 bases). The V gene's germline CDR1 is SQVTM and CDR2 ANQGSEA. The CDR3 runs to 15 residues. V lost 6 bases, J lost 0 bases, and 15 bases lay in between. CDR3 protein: CSVGGSSLSGNTIYF. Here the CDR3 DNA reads TGCAGCGTGGGGGGGAGCTCCCTCTCTGGAAACACCATATATTTT.

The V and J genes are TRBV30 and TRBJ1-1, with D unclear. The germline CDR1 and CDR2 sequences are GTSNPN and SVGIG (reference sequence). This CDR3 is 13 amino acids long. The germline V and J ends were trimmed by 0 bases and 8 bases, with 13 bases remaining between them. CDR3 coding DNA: TGTGCCTGGAGTGTACGAGGGCAGGCGGAAGCTTTCTTT. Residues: CAWSVRGQAEAFF.

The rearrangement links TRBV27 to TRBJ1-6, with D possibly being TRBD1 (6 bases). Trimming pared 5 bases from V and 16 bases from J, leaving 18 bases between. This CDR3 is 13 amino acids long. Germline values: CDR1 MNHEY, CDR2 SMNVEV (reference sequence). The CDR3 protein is CASSNLGTPTLHF. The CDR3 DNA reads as TGTGCCAGCAGTAACCTGGGGACACCCACTCTCCACTTT.

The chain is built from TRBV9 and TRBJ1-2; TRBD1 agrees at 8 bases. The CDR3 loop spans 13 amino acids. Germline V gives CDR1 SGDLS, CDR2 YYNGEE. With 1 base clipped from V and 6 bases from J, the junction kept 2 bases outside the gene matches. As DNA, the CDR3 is TGTGCCAGCAGCGTACAGGGGGCAAATGGCTACACCTTC. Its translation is CASSVQGANGYTF.

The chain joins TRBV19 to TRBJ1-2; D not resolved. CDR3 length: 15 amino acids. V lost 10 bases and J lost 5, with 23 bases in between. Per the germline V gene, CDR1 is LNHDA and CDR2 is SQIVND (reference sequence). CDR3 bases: TGTGCCACCGGGCAGGCGGGTAGTATGAGATATGGCTACACCTTC. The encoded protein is CATGQAGSMRYGYTF.